A selection of T cell receptor beta chains follows, all from one sample in a study of vaccination and CD4 T cells after COVID-19. TCRdb analysed the PCR reads with MiXCR anew, one entry per CDR3 protein. The top ten hold approximately 18% of the sample, which has over 10,000 distinct CDR3 sequences, 45% to 60% seen once. No antigen has been assigned to these receptors. The specimen was cultured CD4+ T cells from blood, collected after SARS-CoV-2 vaccination. These receptors came from a human donor with COVID-19. Both conserved end residues are part of each CDR3. D genes are given only for firm matches. Clone size is given for some rows only: seen once, a few or many times, or a class if the clone is expanded.

TRBJ2-5	TRBV7-2	.	.	TGTGCCAGCAGCTCCCGCCGGAGCTTGGAGACCCAGTACTTC	CASSSRRSLETQYF
TRBJ2-5	TRBV20-1	.	few	TGCAGTGCTAGCCTCCTTGGGGCGACCCAAGAGACCCAGTACTTC	CSASLLGATQETQYF
TRBJ1-5	TRBV19	.	few	TGTGCCAGTACCCAAGGAAGCAATCAGCCCCAGCATTTT	CASTQGSNQPQHF
TRBJ1-1	TRBV19	.	few	TGTGCCAGTACCGCGCGGGCTGGCACTGAAGCTTTCTTT	CASTARAGTEAFF
TRBJ1-5	TRBV18	TRBD1	.	TGTGCCAGCTCACTCATGGGACAGGGAGCGGGTGGCAATCAGCCCCAGCATTTT	CASSLMGQGAGGNQPQHF
TRBJ2-7	TRBV20-1	TRBD2	.	TGCAGTGCTAGAGATCGGGTGGCGGGGGGATTCGGCGAGCAGTACTTC	CSARDRVAGGFGEQYF
TRBJ1-6	TRBV20-1	TRBD1	.	TGCAGTGCCCACAGGCAGGGGGACTCCACCCTCCACTTT	CSAHRQGDSTLHF
TRBJ1-1	TRBV6-5	.	few	TGTGCCAGCAGTTACGTACAGCGAAGTGAAGCTTTCTTT	CASSYVQRSEAFF
TRBJ1-5	TRBV28	TRBD1	.	TGTGCCAGCAGTTCCCCGGGACAGGGAAATCAGCCCCAGCATTTT	CASSSPGQGNQPQHF
TRBJ1-4	TRBV20-1	.	few	TGCAGTGCTAGGACAGGAAGGGAAAAACTGTTTTTT	CSARTGREKLFF
TRBJ2-5	TRBV28	.	.	TGTGCCAGCAGTTTATCCTGGGCGGAGACCCAGTACTTC	CASSLSWAETQYF
TRBJ2-7	TRBV20-1	.	.	TGCAGTGCTAGGGGTAGCGGAGAGAGCTCCTACGAGCAGTACTTC	CSARGSGESSYEQYF
TRBJ1-6	TRBV20-1	.	.	TGCAGTGCCACCCGCGGTAATTCACCCCTCCACTTT	CSATRGNSPLHF
TRBJ1-1	TRBV7-2	.	.	TGTGCCAGTCGTGCAACACGGACACTGAACACTGAAGCTTTCTTT	CASRATRTLNTEAFF
TRBJ1-1	TRBV19	.	.	TGTGCCAGTAGTATCCTCACCATGAACACTGAAGCTTTCTTT	CASSILTMNTEAFF
TRBJ2-3	TRBV6-1	.	.	TGTGCCAGCAGTGACGGGACCCCAGATACGCAGTATTTT	CASSDGTPDTQYF
TRBJ1-5	TRBV6-2/TRBV6-3	TRBD1	.	TGTGCCAGCAGTTACGAACGACAGGGGCAGCCCCAGCATTTT	CASSYERQGQPQHF
TRBJ2-1	TRBV20-1	TRBD2	.	TGCAGTGCTAGAGTTCTAGCGGGCTCCTACAATGAGCAGTTCTTC	CSARVLAGSYNEQFF
TRBJ1-1	TRBV20-1	TRBD1	.	TGCAGTGCCGACCCCGGGACAGGGGGCACTGAAGCTTTCTTT	CSADPGTGGTEAFF
TRBJ1-6	TRBV30	.	few	TGTGCCTGGATTCCGACAGGCACAAATTCACCCCTCCACTTT	CAWIPTGTNSPLHF
TRBJ1-1	TRBV6-1	TRBD1	.	TGTGCCAGCAGTCCTTCGGACAGGGGCGCAGCTTTCTTT	CASSPSDRGAAFF
TRBJ2-3	TRBV5-1	.	.	TGCGCCAGCAGCTTGCTGGGGGTATCAGATACGCAGTATTTT	CASSLLGVSDTQYF
TRBJ2-7	TRBV19	.	.	TGTGCCAGTAGTTCTGGCGGACTTACCTACGAGCAGTACTTC	CASSSGGLTYEQYF
TRBJ2-1	TRBV12-3/TRBV12-4	.	.	TGTGCCAGCAGCCCAGCCATAGGGCAGTTCTTC	CASSPAIGQFF
TRBJ2-3	TRBV10-1	.	.	TGCGCCAGCAGTGACCCGTCCCAGCCCCCAGATACGCAGTATTTT	CASSDPSQPPDTQYF
TRBJ1-5	TRBV19	.	once	TGTGCCAGTACCTCGTTTACCCAGCCCCAGCATTTT	CASTSFTQPQHF
TRBJ1-2	TRBV4-3	.	.	TGCGCCAGCAGCCAAGAACGGCAAACTAACTATGGCTACACCTTC	CASSQERQTNYGYTF
TRBJ1-3	TRBV20-1	.	few	TGCAGTGCCCGGACCGACGCAGCCTCTGGAAACACCATATATTTT	CSARTDAASGNTIYF
TRBJ2-5	TRBV15	.	.	TGTGCCACCAGCAGAGTCAGGGGGACTCAAGAGACCCGGTACTTC	CATSRVRGTQETRYF
TRBJ2-7	TRBV6-1	TRBD2	once	TGTGCCAGCAGGCCCCGGCTAGCGGGGGGCGAGCAGTACTTC	CASRPRLAGGEQYF
TRBJ1-2	TRBV20-1	TRBD1	few	TGCAGTGCCCGGGACAGGGGGCCGTATGGCTACACCTTC	CSARDRGPYGYTF
TRBJ2-3	TRBV7-3	TRBD1	.	TGTGCCAGCAGCTCCGGACAGGGTAGCACAGATACGCAGTATTTT	CASSSGQGSTDTQYF
TRBJ2-1	TRBV20-1	TRBD2	.	TGCAGTGCTCAATCACCTACTAGCGGGAACTACAATGAGCAGTTCTTC	CSAQSPTSGNYNEQFF
TRBJ1-2	TRBV20-1	TRBD1	.	TGCAGTGCTCCACCCACAGGGGGCTATGGCTACACCTTC	CSAPPTGGYGYTF
TRBJ2-5	TRBV2	TRBD1	.	TGTGCCAGCACCGGGACAGGGGGCGGAAAGACCCAGTACTTC	CASTGTGGGKTQYF
TRBJ2-3	TRBV20-1	TRBD2	few	TGCAGTGCTGAATCAGCGGGGGGGGGAGATACGCAGTATTTT	CSAESAGGGDTQYF
TRBJ2-3	TRBV6-5	.	.	TGTGCCAGCAGTTCCGCGGGCAGCCCTACAGATACGCAGTATTTT	CASSSAGSPTDTQYF
TRBJ2-5	TRBV7-8	.	few	TGTGCCAGCAGCATGGAACGGGCCTCGAAGATCCAAGAGACCCAGTACTTC	CASSMERASKIQETQYF
TRBJ1-5	TRBV7-2	TRBD1	few	TGTGCCAGCAGCCGGGGACAGGGCAATCAGCCCCAGCATTTT	CASSRGQGNQPQHF
TRBJ2-5	TRBV11-2	.	.	TGTGCCAGCAGCTTAGTCCTAAAAGGAGAGACCCAGTACTTC	CASSLVLKGETQYF
TRBJ2-1	TRBV15	TRBD1	.	TGTGCCACCAGCCAGGGGACAGGGGGCAATGAGCAGTTCTTC	CATSQGTGGNEQFF
TRBJ1-5	TRBV2	.	.	TGTGCCAGCAGGGGCAATACAGCTACAGGTGGGCAGCCCCAGCATTTT	CASRGNTATGGQPQHF
TRBJ2-7	TRBV20-1	TRBD1	few	TGCAGTGCTAGAGATGCCGCCGGGACAGTAGCCTACGAGCAGTACTTC	CSARDAAGTVAYEQYF
TRBJ1-1	TRBV20-1	TRBD1	few	TGCAGTGCTAGAGAACCGTCAGGGGGGAGCACTGAAGCTTTCTTT	CSAREPSGGSTEAFF
TRBJ1-1	TRBV11-3	.	.	TGTGCCAGCAGCCCAGGGAAGGCCGGGAACACTGAAGCTTTCTTT	CASSPGKAGNTEAFF
TRBJ1-5	TRBV7-9	.	few	TGTGCCAGCAGCTTAGACGGCAGGGCGGGCCAGCCCCAGCATTTT	CASSLDGRAGQPQHF
TRBJ2-2	TRBV7-2	.	few	TGTGCCAGCAGCTGGATGGGGGCGAACACCGGGGAGCTGTTTTTT	CASSWMGANTGELFF
TRBJ1-4	TRBV12-3/TRBV12-4	.	.	TGTGCCAGCACCCCACAGGACAGCGCTGCAAAACTGTTTTTT	CASTPQDSAAKLFF
TRBJ1-5	TRBV20-1	.	few	TGCAGTGCTAGAGCCGCAGACAGTCCGTCTGGCAATCAGCCCCAGCATTTT	CSARAADSPSGNQPQHF
TRBJ2-7	TRBV5-4	.	.	TGTGCCAGCAGCTCGGGCCGGCGGACGGGGTCTGACGAGCAGTACTTC	CASSSGRRTGSDEQYF
TRBJ2-3	TRBV15	.	.	TGTGCCACCAGCCAACCTAATAATCCCACAGATACGCAGTATTTT	CATSQPNNPTDTQYF
TRBJ2-6	TRBV4-1	.	.	TGCGCCAGCAGCCAAGATAATCAGTGGGGGGCCAACGTCCTGACTTTC	CASSQDNQWGANVLTF
TRBJ2-7	TRBV11-3	TRBD2	.	TGTGCCAGCACCGAATCCGGGGGGAACAAGTACTTC	CASTESGGNKYF